This T cell receptor (beta chain) was identified during a study of Ad26.COV2.S vaccination and SARS-CoV-2 variants (dated by TCRdb to about 2021). About the investigation overall: Donors in the vaccine arm were drawn from COV1001, a phase I-IIa trial of Ad26.COV2.S in healthy adults that was multicentre, randomized, double-blind and placebo-controlled. Ad26.COV2.S was administered intramuscularly at 5 x 10^10 or 1 x 10^11 viral particles, either as a single shot or as two shots given 56 days apart. TCRbeta repertoire sequencing served as the tool for gauging how specific and how broad the SARS-CoV-2-reactive T cell receptors were following Ad26.COV2.S vaccination. The TCR-sequenced set comprised around 30 samples: around 20 Ad26.COV2.S vaccine recipients, 5 placebo recipients and 8 SARS-CoV-2 convalescent individuals. Trial participants were randomized into five groups of five: low-dose or high-dose Ad26.COV2.S given once or twice, or placebo on both occasions. Blinding of investigators to trial group allocation was maintained during experiments and outcome assessment. General conclusions and limits of the study: Comparable non-spike TCR breadth was observed between vaccine and placebo recipients, consistent with only spike being contained in the vaccine. The study lacked the statistical power to compare responses across vaccine doses or regimens. The authors noted that the TCR breadth and depth analyses may have underestimated total T cell responses. Higher spike-specific TCR breadth was observed in Ad26.COV2.S recipients than in placebo recipients (P = 0.0014). After vaccination, substantial breadth of spike-specific CD8+ and CD4+ T cell responses was reported.

The germline ends are 3 bases apart after V is trimmed by 3 bases and J by 1 base. The CDR3, cysteine through phenylalanine, is 13 amino acids long. Of all the DNA, just the CDR3 is kept, 39 bases in frame from base 1. About this clone: Its specific antigen is unknown. One base away there is no much larger clone; base qualities are not given. This sample also contains other DNA sequences that code for the same CDR3.

The immunoSEQ Assay was used to sequence TCRbeta CDR3 regions. After extraction, genomic DNA underwent amplification by bias-controlled multiplex PCR, followed by high-throughput sequencing. As for how the authors treated the data: To quantify the absolute abundance of each unique TCRbeta CDR3 region, sequences were collapsed and filtered. T cell fraction was estimated by normalizing TCRbeta template counts to usable DNA, with usable DNA measured through amplification of reference genes found in all nucleated cells. Repertoire TCRs were annotated as SARS-CoV-2-specific when V gene, CDR3 amino acid sequence and J gene were exactly matched to a known reactive TCR set. The reference SARS-CoV-2 TCR set was derived from MIRA and filtered for enrichment in COVID-19-positive ImmuneCODE repertoires, a step that removed public or cross-reactive TCRs. Based on the MIRA antigens, annotated TCRs were further analysed at the level of specific ORF or position within ORF. Breadth was defined as the number of annotated unique rearrangements divided by the total number of unique productive rearrangements, and depth was defined as the summed frequency of the annotated unique rearrangements. TCR breadth was compared between groups using two-sided Wilcoxon rank-sum tests. Sourced from immuneACCESS, this table was stored by TCRdb with only in-frame sequences that have V and J called. A share of the clones is absent; for the studies checked, an unresolved V gene accounts for under half, and the remainder has no known explanation. V and J calls and clone size come straight from that table; D and trimming were deduced from the DNA. The sample records a few hundred thousand clones, roughly four fifths of which are singletons. About 7.4% of the sample goes to the ten largest clones.

This specimen's treatment or condition label, per the study, means: around 19 received Ad26.COV2.S at low or high dose, single or two shots; 5 received placebo; per-sample allocation not given. For vaccine and placebo recipients, the sequenced repertoires came from samples collected on day 63 after the first injection. Cohort 1b enrolled about two dozen adults aged 18-55 years at a single site in Boston, USA, between 29 July and 7 August 2020. Ad26.COV2.S was a replication-incompetent adenovirus type 26 vector that expressed a prefusion-stabilized SARS-CoV-2 spike protein derived from the original Wuhan strain.

This chain joins TRBV12-3 or TRBV12-4 to TRBJ2-2; the D gene is unclear. The specimen comprised peripheral blood, sampled in a trial of Ad26.COV2.S vaccine versus placebo. The TCR comes from a person between 18 and 65 years old who received the Ad26.COV2.S COVID-19 vaccine or a placebo. The DNA sequence reads TGTGCCAGCAGTTTGCGGAACACCGGGGAGCTGTTTTTT. It translates as CASSLRNTGELFF.